This T cell receptor beta chain was sequenced during a study of tumor-infiltrating lymphocytes in primary liver carcinoma. Study in general: Spanning 4.2 to 10 cm, the tumors were T1-T3 N0M0. Findings and limits, study-wide: Tumor region pairs overlapped more than did tumor-adjacent and tumor-blood pairs.

Starting material for RNA and DNA co-extraction consisted of about 19-32 mg of unsorted bulk tissue. Every patient in the cohort had a primary liver carcinoma. That carcinoma was treated by surgical resection. Every single tumor sample held over 85% viable tumor cells. Starting material of 500 to 600 ng total RNA yielded TCR beta cDNA via a constant-region primer. ARM-PCR was slightly modified, and three nested multiplex PCR rounds with it gave rise to the TCR beta libraries. Both of the initial two PCR rounds ran for about 9 cycles and employed TRBV1-TRBV30 forward primers alongside a C-beta reverse primer. TCRdb used MiXCR to reprocess the multiplex PCR reads, holding one entry per CDR3 protein. The profile shows approximately 110,000 distinct CDR3 sequences, around two thirds of them singletons. In the case of this clonotype: Its cognate antigen is unknown. The junction departs from germline at one end; a sequencing error may be responsible.

The CDR3 length is 14 residues. Germline CDR1 is MDHEN and CDR2 is SYDVKM. Sample: liver tumor tissue from sampling region 1. The subset denotes: tumor region T1, superior pole. The sequence was collected from a woman aged 60-75 years with primary liver carcinoma and hepatitis B virus infection. This sequence joins TRBV28 and TRBJ2-7; D is ambiguous. The CDR3 is CVSSTWASSYGQYF. CDR3 in DNA: TGTGTCAGCAGTACCTGGGCCAGCTCCTACGGGCAGTACTTC. Complete variable domain (other parts from reference TRBV28 and TRBJ2-7): DVKVTQSSRYLVKRTGEKVFLECVQDMDHENMFWYRQDPGLGLRLIYFSYDVKMKEKGDIPEGYSVSREKKERFSLILESASTNQTSMYLCVSSTWASSYGQYFGPGTRLTVT.